Presented here are 15 T cell receptor beta chains from one specimen sequenced in a study of blood T cell repertoires in COVID-19. Libraries were prepared by immunoSEQ multiplex PCR; TCRdb keeps only in-frame clonotypes and omits some of them. This table holds some 20,000 clones, around 90% found once. Source material: peripheral blood. These receptors all stem from a human donor in a cohort sampled during active COVID-19. The donor label of this sample is uncertain.

The CDR3 protein is CASSPTGTRANVLTF. Written as DNA, the CDR3 is TGTGCCAGCTCACCGACAGGTACCCGTGCCAACGTCCTGACTTTC. The rearrangement links TRBV18 to TRBJ2-6, with D possibly matching TRBD1 (6 bases). V lost 3 bases and J 7 bases, leaving 13 bases between the germline ends. CDR1 and CDR2 (germline): KGHSH, LQKENI. The CDR3 contains 15 residues.

V gene TRBV5-1 combines with J gene TRBJ2-4; the D gene is possibly TRBD1 (6 bases). V lost 6 bases and J lost 4, with 17 bases in between. Germline lookup yields CDR1 SGHRS and CDR2 YFSETQ. The CDR3 consists of 15 residues. The CDR3 DNA reads TGCGCCAGCACCCTTACGACAGGATCAAAAAACATTCAGTACTTC. Translating gives CASTLTTGSKNIQYF.

J is TRBJ2-5 and V is TRBV5-4; 7 bases match TRBD1. The CDR3 covers 15 residues. Germline lookup yields CDR1 SGHNT and CDR2 YYREEE (reference sequence). Trimming removed 2 bases from V and 5 bases from J; junction bases left unmatched: 9. In DNA, the CDR3 is TGTGCCAGCAGCTTAACAGGGGAACGGGATGAGACCCAGTACTTC. The encoded protein is CASSLTGERDETQYF.

The chain links TRBV21-1 to TRBJ2-7; the D call of TRBD2 is as the table states it, not checked on the DNA. TRBV21-1 is deemed a pseudogene. This CDR3 contains 18 residues. In nucleotides, the CDR3 is TGTGCCAGCAGCAGCCCTGGCGGGATATGGGAGGGGGCCTACGAGCAGTACTTC. Amino acids: CASSSPGGIWEGAYEQYF.

V gene TRBV6-5 combines with J gene TRBJ2-5; 9 nucleotides align to TRBD1. Per the germline V gene, CDR1 is MNHEY and CDR2 is SVGAGI. The V and J ends lost 7 bases and 4 bases, in that order; junction bases with no gene match: 7. This CDR3 contains 14 residues. CDR3 amino acids: CASTLDRGAETQYF. The CDR3 DNA is TGTGCCAGCACCCTAGACAGGGGGGCAGAGACCCAGTACTTC.

The chain carries TRBV6-5 and TRBJ1-4; D is perhaps TRBD1 (6 bases). Per germline, CDR1 MNHEY and CDR2 SVGAGI. V was clipped by 5 bases and J by 8 bases, with 15 bases between them. The length of the CDR3 is 14 residues. This chain's CDR3 is CASSRTERSEKLFF. For the CDR3, the DNA is TGTGCCAGCAGTCGGACAGAGCGATCCGAAAAACTGTTTTTT.

The V call is TRBV5-1, the J call TRBJ2-4; D is unclear. Between the trimmed V and J ends, which lost 0 bases and 0 bases, there was a span of 10 bases. Germline CDR1 reads SGHRS; CDR2 reads YFSETQ. The CDR3 is made up of 16 amino acids. CDR3 sequence (DNA): TGCGCCAGCAGCTTGGGGCAAACCCTAGCCAAAAACATTCAGTACTTC. Protein product: CASSLGQTLAKNIQYF. Combining the CDR3 with reference TRBV5-1 and TRBJ2-4 gives the whole variable domain KAGVTQTPRYLIKTRGQQVTLSCSPISGHRSVSWYQQTPGQGLQFLFEYFSETQRNKGNFPGRFSGRQFSNSRSEMNVSTLELGDSALYLCASSLGQTLAKNIQYFGAGTRLSVL.

The rearrangement joins TRBV7-9 to TRBJ2-7; 8 bases match TRBD2. Germline V CDR1 and CDR2: SEHNR, FQNEAQ (reference sequence). This CDR3 contains 13 residues. Trimming took 8 bases from V and 3 from J; bases not matched to a gene: 6. The CDR3 loop is CASGEGLDYEQYF. The CDR3 DNA is TGTGCCAGCGGGGAGGGACTAGACTACGAGCAGTACTTC.

V usage is TRBV6-5 and J usage is TRBJ1-5; possible D gene TRBD1, 5 bases. Germline values: CDR1 MNHEY, CDR2 SVGAGI. Trimming stripped 0 bases from V and 9 bases from J, with 15 bases between. This CDR3 spans 15 amino acids. The CDR3 bases are TGTGCCAGCAGTTACTCGATGACAGTCCCATGGCCCCAGCATTTT. It encodes CASSYSMTVPWPQHF.

The genes are TRBV15 and TRBJ2-1, with TRBD2 matching over 11 bases. The CDR3 has 15 amino acids. With V trimmed by 0 bases and J by 11 bases, 6 bases remained unmatched. Looked up from germline, CDR1 is LNHNV and CDR2 is YYDKDF (reference sequence). CDR3 sequence: CATSRDLGTSGKQFF. The CDR3 region has the DNA TGTGCCACCAGCAGAGATCTCGGGACTAGCGGCAAGCAGTTCTTC.

This clone has more than one count but fewer than ten. This sequence joins TRBV9 and TRBJ2-5; TRBD2 is a possible D gene (6 bases). The germline CDR1 and CDR2 sequences are SGDLS and YYNGEE. There are 16 residues in the CDR3. The ends were cut back, 0 bases at V and 2 bases at J, with 14 bases in the middle. The CDR3 sequence: CASSVEGGDFQETQYF. Here the CDR3 DNA reads TGTGCCAGCAGCGTAGAAGGTGGGGACTTTCAAGAGACCCAGTACTTC. Based on the CDR3 plus reference TRBV9 and TRBJ2-5, the full variable domain is DSGVTQTPKHLITATGQRVTLRCSPRSGDLSVYWYQQSLDQGLQFLIQYYNGEERAKGNILERFSAQQFPDLHSELNLSSLELGDSALYFCASSVEGGDFQETQYFGPGTRLLVL.

The chain employs TRBV27 and TRBJ2-3; tentative D call: TRBD2 (6 bases). CDR1 is MNHEY and CDR2 is SMNVEV in the germline V gene (reference sequence). The V end was cut by 5 bases, the J end by 3 bases, with 12 bases between. This CDR3 region has 14 residues. For the CDR3, the DNA is TGTGCCAGCAGTCCAGCAGGACTAACAGATACGCAGTATTTT. This translates into CASSPAGLTDTQYF.

V and J are TRBV6-6 and TRBJ1-2; 8 positions agree with TRBD1. This CDR3 region has 15 residues. Looked up from germline, CDR1 is MNHNY and CDR2 is SVGAGI (reference sequence). The junction had 8 bases not matched to a gene; V was cut back by 0 bases and J by 8 bases. The CDR3 nucleotides read TGTGCCAGCAGTTACTCCCCAAACCGGGACAGGGGCTACACCTTC. This gives the protein CASSYSPNRDRGYTF.

The V call is TRBV5-1, the J call TRBJ1-4; 7 bases fit TRBD1. Germline V CDR1 and CDR2: SGHRS, YFSETQ. V lost 5 bases to trimming and J lost 4 bases; unmatched junction nucleotides: 8. This CDR3 is 15 amino acids long. The CDR3 DNA follows: TGCGCCAGCAGACCAACAGGGGCAGATAATGAAAAACTGTTTTTT. Translation: CASRPTGADNEKLFF.

The gene calls are TRBV5-1 and TRBJ1-5; TRBD1 matches at 8 bases. V was pared by 2 bases and J by 2 bases, with 0 bases of the junction left unmatched. The CDR3 runs 14 residues. The germline CDR1 and CDR2 sequences are SGHRS and YFSETQ. CDR3 coding DNA: TGCGCCAGCAGCTTACAGGGGGGCAATCAGCCCCAGCATTTT. Translated: CASSLQGGNQPQHF.